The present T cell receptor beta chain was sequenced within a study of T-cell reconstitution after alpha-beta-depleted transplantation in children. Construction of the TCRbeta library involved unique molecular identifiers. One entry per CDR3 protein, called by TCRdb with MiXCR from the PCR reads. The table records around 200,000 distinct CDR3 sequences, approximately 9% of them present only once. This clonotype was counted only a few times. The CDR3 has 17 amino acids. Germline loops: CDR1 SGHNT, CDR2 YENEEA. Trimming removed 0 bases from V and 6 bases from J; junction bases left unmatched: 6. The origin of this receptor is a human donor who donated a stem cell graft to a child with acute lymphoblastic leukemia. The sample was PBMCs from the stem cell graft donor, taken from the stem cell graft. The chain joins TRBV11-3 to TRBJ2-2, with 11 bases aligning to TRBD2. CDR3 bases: TGTGCCAGCAGCTTAGATACGACTAGCGGGGAGGCCGGGGAGCTGTTTTTT. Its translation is CASSLDTTSGEAGELFF.